Shown below are 25 T cell receptor beta chains from a single sample sequenced in a study of graft-versus-host responses after intestinal transplantation. Intraepithelial and lamina propria lymphocytes were released after the graft tissue was processed. TCRdb's table, derived via immunoSEQ multiplex PCR, lists solely in-frame clones and lacks some. The table lists roughly 5,000 clones, roughly 80% of them singletons. Source: ileum tissue, taken more than 220 days after intestinal transplant. All receptors come from a human patient who received an intestinal transplant, so some T cells may come from the graft donor.

This chain links TRBV28 with TRBJ1-6, with D unresolved. V was clipped by 3 bases and J by 0 bases, with 9 bases between them. Germline V CDR1 and CDR2: MDHEN, SYDVKM. The CDR3 is 16 amino acids. The CDR3 DNA reads TGTGCCAGCAGTTTCGCGACGAGCTCCTATAATTCACCCCTCCACTTT. As protein: CASSFATSSYNSPLHF.

The chain couples TRBV6-6 to TRBJ1-1; TRBD1 might be the D (5 bases). Trimming removed 0 bases at V and 8 bases at J, with 10 bases between. The CDR3 totals 13 residues. Germline CDR1 and CDR2: MNHNY and SVGAGI (reference sequence). This chain's CDR3 is CASSYSNNREAFF. The CDR3 DNA is TGTGCCAGCAGTTACTCGAATAACAGGGAAGCTTTCTTT.

The CDR3, as DNA: TGTGCCAGCAGCCCCGGACAGAACTATGGCTACACCTTC. Translating gives CASSPGQNYGYTF. The V call is TRBV11-2, the J call TRBJ1-2; maybe TRBD1 (6 bases). Germline assignment: CDR1 SGHAT and CDR2 FQNNGV. The CDR3 is 13 residues long. V was trimmed by 5 bases and J by 2 bases, leaving 9 bases between them.

This clone appeared once. This chain uses TRBV14 with TRBJ2-1; D possibly corresponds to TRBD2 (5 bases). Germline V gene data show CDR1 as SGHDN and CDR2 as FVKESK. V was pared by 1 base and J by 5 bases, with 15 bases between. CDR3 length: 16 residues. The CDR3 here is CASSQGFGGHHNEQFF. Here the CDR3 DNA reads TGTGCCAGCAGCCAAGGCTTCGGCGGGCACCACAATGAGCAGTTCTTC.

V gene TRBV7-8 combines with J gene TRBJ1-3; D unclear. The CDR3 consists of 11 residues. The ends were cut back, 8 bases at V and 4 bases at J, with 6 bases in the middle. Germline V CDR1 and CDR2: SGHVS, FQNEAQ. This chain's CDR3 is CASRGGNTIYF. The CDR3 coding sequence is TGTGCCAGCCGAGGCGGAAACACCATATATTTT.

V is TRBV11-2 and J is TRBJ2-3, with D perhaps TRBD1 (7 bases). The CDR3 is made up of 18 amino acids. The V end was cut by 4 bases, the J end by 7 bases, with 27 bases between. Germline-derived CDR1 and CDR2 are SGHAT and FQNNGV. The CDR3 spells CASSSVTGTAGYGNTQYF. CDR3 DNA: TGTGCCAGCAGCTCGGTGACAGGGACAGCGGGCTACGGAAATACGCAGTATTTT.

On this clone: The sample carries other DNA sequences with the same CDR3. The chain joins TRBV6-9 to TRBJ1-5; 10 nucleotides match TRBD1. The germline gives CDR1 MNHGY, CDR2 SVAAGI. This CDR3 region has 15 residues. V lost 3 bases and J lost 2; bases outside the gene matches: 1. CDR3 sequence: CASSYGQGGNQPQHF. For the CDR3, the DNA is TGTGCCAGCAGTTACGGACAGGGGGGCAATCAGCCCCAGCATTTT.

The rearrangement uses TRBV7-9 and TRBJ1-4; no definite D call. The germline V and J ends were trimmed by 3 bases and 0 bases, with 5 bases remaining between them. CDR3 size: 14 residues. CDR1 and CDR2 (germline): SEHNR, FQNEAQ (reference sequence). The CDR3, as DNA: TGTGCCAGCAGCTTTAGGGCAACTAATGAAAAACTGTTTTTT. Translated: CASSFRATNEKLFF.

The chain employs TRBV11-3 and TRBJ2-1; tentatively, D is TRBD2 (6 bases). The germline gives CDR1 SGHNT, CDR2 YENEEA. The CDR3 totals 13 residues. V shed 1 base and J shed 7 bases, with 8 bases lying between them. The CDR3 is CASSLGLANEQFF. In DNA form, the CDR3 reads TGTGCCAGCAGCTTAGGTCTAGCGAATGAGCAGTTCTTC.

The chain couples TRBV6-5 to TRBJ1-1, with D hard to call. Between the trimmed V and J ends, which lost 2 bases and 1 base, there was a span of 11 bases. Germline CDR1 is MNHEY and CDR2 is SVGAGI. This CDR3 has 15 residues. CDR3 coding DNA: TGTGCCAGCAGTTACACTGATGGCCAGAACACTGAAGCTTTCTTT. This sequence encodes CASSYTDGQNTEAFF.

The V and J genes are TRBV5-1 and TRBJ2-3, with 9 nucleotides matching TRBD1. The germline V gene encodes CDR1 SGHRS and CDR2 YFSETQ. This CDR3 has 17 residues. The V gene end was trimmed by 5 bases and the J gene end by 2 bases; junction bases not matched to a gene: 12. CDR3 loop: CASSSLETGGFTDTQYF. The CDR3 DNA sequence: TGCGCCAGCAGTAGTTTAGAAACAGGGGGCTTCACAGATACGCAGTATTTT.

The chain employs TRBV6-6 and TRBJ2-7; a possible D gene is TRBD1 (5 bases). With 7 bases removed from V and 5 bases from J, the gap between germline ends came to 15 bases. CDR1 is MNHNY and CDR2 is SVGAGI in the germline V gene (reference sequence). This CDR3 has 13 amino acids. CDR3 coding DNA: TGTGCCAGCAATAAGCAGGGAACCCACGAGCAGTACTTC. Translated, it gives CASNKQGTHEQYF.

The chain employs TRBV5-6 and TRBJ2-2, with TRBD1 matching 7 bases. Unmatched junction bases numbered 6, after V lost 4 bases and J lost 0 bases. Per germline, CDR1 SGHDT and CDR2 YYEEEE. The CDR3 extends over 16 amino acids. Here the CDR3 reads CASSPDRVTNTGELFF. The CDR3 bases are TGTGCCAGCAGCCCAGACAGGGTTACGAACACCGGGGAGCTGTTTTTT.

V gene TRBV2 combines with J gene TRBJ2-3, with D perhaps being TRBD1 or TRBD2 (6 bases each). Per the germline V gene, CDR1 is SNHLY and CDR2 is FYNNEI. The V end was cut by 6 bases, the J end by 4 bases, with 20 bases between. This CDR3 comprises 16 residues. The CDR3 DNA reads as TGTGCCAGCAGCCCTCGGGGGCGGCGGGGAGCAGATACGCAGTATTTT. This codes for CASSPRGRRGADTQYF.

In regard to this clone: Other DNA sequences in the same sample also yield this CDR3. This CDR3 reads CASSISSSNQPQHF. Here the CDR3 DNA reads TGTGCCAGTAGTATTTCGTCGAGCAATCAGCCCCAGCATTTT. The chain carries TRBV19 and TRBJ1-5; D gene unclear. This CDR3 region has 14 residues. Germline V gene data show CDR1 as LNHDA and CDR2 as SQIVND (reference sequence). Trimming removed 3 bases at V and 1 base at J, with 7 bases between.

This clone has more than one count but fewer than ten. V gene TRBV4-1 combines with J gene TRBJ2-2, with D unclear. The V gene lost 2 bases and the J gene lost 1 base, with 2 bases spanning the gap. The CDR3 totals 13 residues. Per the germline V gene, CDR1 is MGHRA and CDR2 is YSYEKL. The CDR3 sequence: CASSQKNTGELFF. The CDR3 bases are TGCGCCAGCAGCCAAAAGAACACCGGGGAGCTGTTTTTT.

This rearrangement joins TRBV7-6 to TRBJ2-4; D may be TRBD2 (5 bases). V lost 1 base, J lost 0 bases, and 16 bases lay in between. The CDR3 has 18 residues. Germline lookup yields CDR1 SGHVS and CDR2 FNYEAQ. The CDR3 protein is CASSLERQTPLAKNIQYF. The CDR3 nucleotides read TGTGCCAGCAGCTTAGAGCGGCAGACTCCTCTAGCCAAAAACATTCAGTACTTC.

Written as DNA, the CDR3 is TGTGCCAGCAGCCCCTATGGGGGATCCTATAATTCACCCCTCCACTTT. This encodes CASSPYGGSYNSPLHF. V usage is TRBV6-4 and J usage is TRBJ1-6; maybe TRBD1 (5 bases). The length of the CDR3 is 16 residues. CDR1 and CDR2 from the germline V gene are MRHNA and SNTAGT. Deletions cut 6 bases from V and 1 base from J, with 13 bases between.

V gene TRBV6-5 combines with J gene TRBJ1-1; no definite D call. CDR1 MNHEY and CDR2 SVGAGI come from the germline V gene. The CDR3 runs 14 residues. With 2 bases removed from V and 1 base from J, the gap between germline ends came to 8 bases. The DNA of the CDR3 is TGTGCCAGCAGTTACAATCCGGGGAACACTGAAGCTTTCTTT. It translates to CASSYNPGNTEAFF.

This chain uses TRBV30 with TRBJ1-3, with D possibly TRBD1 on 6 matching bases. V lost 3 bases and J lost 4, with 10 bases in between. Germline V gives CDR1 GTSNPN, CDR2 SVGIG (reference sequence). This CDR3 contains 13 residues. The CDR3 DNA follows: TGTGCCTGGAGCGGGGACATAGGAAACACCATATATTTT. Its translation: CAWSGDIGNTIYF.

The chain recombines TRBV11-1 with TRBJ2-7; 10 bases map to TRBD1. Trimming removed 5 bases from V and 6 bases from J; junction bases left unmatched: 7. This CDR3 is 14 amino acids long. In germline, CDR1 is SGHAT, CDR2 FQDESV (reference sequence). CDR3 DNA: TGTGCCAGCAGCCCGCGGACAGGGGGGGGCGAGCAGTACTTC. This encodes CASSPRTGGGEQYF.

The rearrangement joins TRBV7-6 to TRBJ1-5; the D gene is possibly TRBD1 (6 bases). Looked up from germline, CDR1 is SGHVS and CDR2 is FNYEAQ. This CDR3 is 16 amino acids long. The V and J ends lost 1 base and 0 bases respectively, with 10 bases between them. CDR3 residues: CASSLGAGDSNQPQHF. The CDR3 region has the DNA TGTGCCAGCAGCTTAGGGGCAGGGGATAGCAATCAGCCCCAGCATTTT.

The chain combines TRBV5-5 with TRBJ2-7, with D perhaps assigned TRBD1 or TRBD2 (5 bases each). The germline V gene has CDR1 SGHKS and CDR2 YYEKEE (reference sequence). The length of the CDR3 is 14 residues. V dropped 0 bases and J dropped 6 bases, with 13 bases sitting between them. The CDR3 coding sequence is TGTGCCAGCAGCTTGGGGGACGCGGTCCTCGAGCAGTACTTC. The encoded protein is CASSLGDAVLEQYF.

This clone was detected only a few times. This same CDR3 is encoded by further DNA sequences in the sample. The genes are TRBV4-1 and TRBJ2-7; 8 bases line up with TRBD2. The V segment lost 1 base and the J segment 9 bases; nucleotides outside the gene matches: 8. Germline loops: CDR1 MGHRA, CDR2 YSYEKL. The CDR3 is made up of 14 amino acids. In DNA form, the CDR3 reads TGCGCCAGCAGCCAAGTGGGGCGGGGGGACGGGCAGTACTTC. This sequence encodes CASSQVGRGDGQYF.

Regarding this clone: Other nucleotide sequences from this sample produce the same CDR3. The chain has TRBV5-1 and TRBJ2-3, with 12 bases fitting TRBD2. This CDR3 has 16 amino acids. CDR1 and CDR2 from the germline V gene are SGHRS and YFSETQ. Trimming took 3 bases from V and 0 from J; bases not matched to a gene: 2. In DNA, the CDR3 is TGCGCCAGCAGCTACGGACTAGCGGGGAGCACAGATACGCAGTATTTT. This encodes CASSYGLAGSTDTQYF.